The entry that follows covers one TCR beta chain sequence. This CDR3 spans 14 amino acids. Germline values: CDR1 SGHNT, CDR2 YYREEE (reference sequence). The V end was cut by 5 bases, the J end by 1 base, with 7 bases between. TCRdb re-derived calls from the 5' RACE reads in MiXCR, one entry per CDR3 protein. The table lists tens of thousands of distinct CDR3 sequences, just under 15% of them singletons, with around 5.4% in the top ten. These data are taken from a study of early T cells in non-severe SARS-CoV-2 infection. This receptor was taken from an adult who was a healthcare worker with PCR-confirmed SARS-CoV-2 infection or an uninfected control (not recorded which). The V gene is TRBV5-4, the J gene TRBJ2-6, with D unresolved. The specimen was whole blood. The CDR3 is CASSHLSGANVLTF. The CDR3 DNA reads TGTGCCAGCAGTCACCTTTCTGGGGCCAACGTCCTGACTTTC.